This record concerns one T cell receptor (beta chain) sequence. Clones were sequenced by immunoSEQ multiplex PCR, and TCRdb holds only the in-frame ones, with some missing. The sample includes 60,000 to 75,000 clones, roughly 89% seen only once; the top ten take under 2%. This sample is drawn from a study of T cell changes during pregnancy in multiple sclerosis. Per germline, CDR1 GTSNPN and CDR2 SVGIG (reference sequence). Trimming stripped 3 bases from V and 2 bases from J, with 16 bases between. The CDR3 is 15 amino acids. Source: peripheral blood, taken in the second trimester of pregnancy. This clonotype was obtained from a female donor with multiple sclerosis, enrolled in a pregnancy study. The chain combines TRBV30 with TRBJ1-2, with D hard to call. CDR3 amino acids: CAWRPRLAGNYGYTF. CDR3 nucleotides: TGTGCCTGGAGGCCGCGTTTAGCGGGAAACTATGGCTACACCTTC.